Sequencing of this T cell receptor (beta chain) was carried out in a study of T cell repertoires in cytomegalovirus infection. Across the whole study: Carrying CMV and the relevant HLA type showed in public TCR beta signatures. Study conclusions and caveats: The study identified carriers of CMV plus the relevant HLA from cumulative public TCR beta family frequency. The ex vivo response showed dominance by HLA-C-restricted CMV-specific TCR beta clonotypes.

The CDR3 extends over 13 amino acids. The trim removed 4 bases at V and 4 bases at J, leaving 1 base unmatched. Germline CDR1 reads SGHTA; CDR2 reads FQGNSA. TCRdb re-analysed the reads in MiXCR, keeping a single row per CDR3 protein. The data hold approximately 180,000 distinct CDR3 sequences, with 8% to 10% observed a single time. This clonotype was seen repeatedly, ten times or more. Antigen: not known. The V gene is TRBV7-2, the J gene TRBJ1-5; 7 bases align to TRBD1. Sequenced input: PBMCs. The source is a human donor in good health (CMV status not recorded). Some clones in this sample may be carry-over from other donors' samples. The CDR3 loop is CASSWTGNQPQHF. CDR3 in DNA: TGTGCCAGCAGCTGGACAGGTAATCAGCCCCAGCATTTT.